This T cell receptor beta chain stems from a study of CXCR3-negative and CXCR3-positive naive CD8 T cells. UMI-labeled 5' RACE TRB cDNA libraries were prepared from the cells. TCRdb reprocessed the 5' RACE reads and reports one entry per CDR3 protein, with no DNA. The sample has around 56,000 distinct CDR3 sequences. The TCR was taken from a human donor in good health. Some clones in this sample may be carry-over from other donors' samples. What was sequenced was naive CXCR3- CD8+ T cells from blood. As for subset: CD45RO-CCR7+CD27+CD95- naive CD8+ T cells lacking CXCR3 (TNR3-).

The CDR3 is CASSHQGDSYNEQFF. V and J are TRBV7-2 and TRBJ2-1. Germline CDR1 reads SGHTA; CDR2 reads FQGNSA. The CDR3 is 15 residues long.